These 6 T cell receptor beta chains came from one sample sequenced in a study of T cells in Graves' hyperthyroidism and ophthalmopathy. TCR beta CDR3 regions were amplified from RNA. HTBI primers were used for first-round RT-PCR of the TCR CDR3. TCRdb passed the multiplex PCR reads through MiXCR, listing each CDR3 protein once. The top ten hold about a tenth of the sample, which has about 700,000 distinct CDR3 sequences, about 14% seen once. The sample was blood. The receptors originated from a woman aged 18-29 years with Graves' hyperthyroidism.

As regards this clonotype: Just one base apart from a much larger clone, this may be a read error. The chain employs TRBV3-1 and TRBJ1-1, with unresolved D. Deletions cut 0 bases from V and 5 bases from J, with 13 bases between. Per germline, CDR1 LGHDT and CDR2 YNNKEL (reference sequence). The CDR3 is 15 residues long. CDR3 amino acids: CASSQDGGFGTEAFF. Written as DNA, the CDR3 is TGTGCCAGCAGCCAAGATGGCGGGTTCGGGACTGAAGCTTTCTTT. Variable domain in full (rest from reference TRBV3-1 and TRBJ1-1): DTAVSQTPKYLVTQMGNDKSIKCEQNLGHDTMYWYKQDSKKFLKIMFSYNNKELIINETVPNRFSPKSPDKAHLNLHINSLELGDSAVYFCASSQDGGFGTEAFFGQGTRLTVV.

Note on this clonotype: Here the CDR3 omits its conserved ending phenylalanine or tryptophan, so a read error is the likely source. J is TRBJ2-5 and V is TRBV7-9; D not resolved. The V end lost 5 bases, the J end lost 2 bases, and 9 bases lay between the germline ends. CDR3 length equals 13 residues. Per germline, CDR1 SEHNR and CDR2 FQNEAQ (reference sequence). CDR3 region: CASSPSGQETQYL. The DNA for the CDR3 is TGTGCCAGCAGCCCCTCCGGACAAGAGACCCAGTACCTC.

DNA for the CDR3: TGTGCCAGCAGTTACACAGGGCTGAGAGACGAGCAGTACTTC. It codes for CASSYTGLRDEQYF. The chain recombines TRBV6-2 or TRBV6-3 with TRBJ2-7; weak D call: TRBD1 (6 bases). The V gene's germline CDR1 is MNHEY and CDR2 SVGEGT. This CDR3 contains 14 residues. Trimming left V 2 bases short and J 5 bases short, with 13 bases between.

The table lists this clonotype with many counts. The chain links TRBV20-1 to TRBJ2-3; possibly TRBD2 for D (6 bases). CDR1 is DFQATT and CDR2 is SNEGSKA in the germline V gene (reference sequence). The CDR3 is 17 amino acids. The ends were cut back, 0 bases at V and 6 bases at J, with 22 bases in the middle. CDR3 protein: CSARDFGPREHLDTQYF. Here the CDR3 DNA reads TGCAGTGCTAGAGATTTCGGTCCGCGGGAACACTTGGATACGCAGTATTTT.

The chain has TRBV12-5 and TRBJ2-7; 8 bases agree with TRBD1. This CDR3 has 14 residues. Looked up from germline, CDR1 is LGHNT and CDR2 is FRNRAP. V lost 6 bases, J lost 4 bases, and 8 bases stayed unmatched. The CDR3 region is CASGSDRGDYEQYF. The DNA for the CDR3 is TGTGCTAGTGGCTCAGACAGGGGCGATTACGAGCAGTACTTC.

This clonotype has at least ten counts. This chain connects TRBV3-1 to TRBJ2-2; D is tentatively TRBD1 or TRBD2 (5 bases each). The germline V and J ends were trimmed by 4 bases and 8 bases, with 11 bases remaining between them. This CDR3 contains 13 residues. Germline V lookup: CDR1 LGHDT, CDR2 YNNKEL (reference sequence). The CDR3 protein is CASSLTGGGELFF. The CDR3 DNA follows: TGTGCCAGCAGCCTAACAGGAGGAGGGGAGCTGTTTTTT.